The clone carrying this T cell receptor (beta chain) was found a few times. The data are from a study of T-cell reconstitution after alpha-beta-depleted transplantation in children. CDR3 length: 17 amino acids. The germline V gene encodes CDR1 LGHNT and CDR2 FRNRAP. With V trimmed by 2 bases and J by 1 base, 8 bases remained unmatched. Molecular barcoding with unique molecular identifiers was used for the TCRbeta library. TCRdb analysed the PCR reads with MiXCR anew, one entry per CDR3 protein. This table has hundreds of thousands of distinct CDR3 sequences, 8.5% to 10% appearing once. This sequence was found in a human donor who donated a stem cell graft to a child with acute lymphoblastic leukemia. The V gene is TRBV12-5, the J gene TRBJ1-2, with 9 bases aligning to TRBD1. The sample consisted of PBMCs from the stem cell graft donor, taken from the stem cell graft. CDR3 residues: CASGLKPGQGDNYGYTF. The CDR3 bases are TGTGCTAGTGGTTTGAAACCGGGACAGGGCGATAACTATGGCTACACCTTC.